The 22 T cell receptor beta chains presented below share a single source sample, sequenced in a study of PD-L1 blockade in urothelial cancer. This table comes from immunoSEQ multiplex PCR, and its TCRdb copy is limited to in-frame clones, with some not included. The sample lists tens of thousands of clones, about 89% occurring once. The starting material was PBMCs, obtained around atezolizumab (anti-PD-L1) treatment. All receptors come from a man between 60 and 70 years old with urothelial cancer.

V gene TRBV7-7 combines with J gene TRBJ2-5; 7 bases match TRBD1. CDR3 size: 13 residues. Per the germline V gene, CDR1 is SSHAT and CDR2 is FNYEAQ (reference sequence). Germline trimming cut 5 bases from V and 5 bases from J; bases unmatched to any gene: 5. The CDR3 loop reads CASSTDREETQYF. The CDR3 nucleotides are TGTGCCAGCAGCACCGACAGGGAGGAGACCCAGTACTTC.

This clone was recorded once. The CDR3 sequence is CASRYRQGEHEQYF. In DNA, the CDR3 is TGTGCAAGTCGCTACCGACAGGGGGAGCACGAGCAGTACTTC. The rearrangement uses TRBV12-2 and TRBJ2-7; TRBD1, the table's D call, lacks a check against the DNA. TRBV12-2 is designated a pseudogene. The CDR3 sequence is 14 residues long.

The CDR3 is CASSSQGGQGYNEQFF. DNA for the CDR3: TGTGCCAGCAGCTCTCAGGGGGGACAGGGGTACAATGAGCAGTTCTTC. The chain joins TRBV7-3 to TRBJ2-1; TRBD1 agrees at 10 bases. The CDR3 has 16 amino acids. Unmatched junction bases numbered 7, after V lost 4 bases and J lost 4 bases. Germline V gene lookup returns CDR1 SGHTA and CDR2 FQGTGA. Supplemented by reference TRBV7-3 and TRBJ2-1, the full variable domain reads GAGVSQTPSNKVTEKGKYVELRCDPISGHTALYWYRQSLGQGPEFLIYFQGTGAADDSGLPNDRFFAVRPEGSVSTLKIQRTERGDSAVYLCASSSQGGQGYNEQFFGPGTRLTVL.

The rearrangement uses TRBV27 and TRBJ1-2, with D perhaps TRBD1 (6 bases). V lost 5 bases to trimming and J lost 4 bases, with 20 bases between them. Germline CDR1 MNHEY, CDR2 SMNVEV (reference sequence). CDR3 length equals 16 residues. The CDR3 loop reads CASSTAFRVGGYGYTF. The CDR3 DNA sequence: TGTGCCAGCAGTACCGCCTTCAGGGTAGGGGGCTATGGCTACACCTTC.

The chain couples TRBV27 to TRBJ1-3; D ambiguous. CDR3 length equals 15 residues. The germline V gene has CDR1 MNHEY and CDR2 SMNVEV (reference sequence). Trimming removed 2 bases at V and 0 bases at J, with 8 bases between. CDR3 nucleotides: TGTGCCAGCAGTTTAGGCGGCAACTCTGGAAACACCATATATTTT. As protein: CASSLGGNSGNTIYF.

V usage is TRBV6-1 and J usage is TRBJ2-7, with D tentatively TRBD2 (5 bases). Germline V gene lookup returns CDR1 MNHNS and CDR2 SASEGT. V lost 0 bases to trimming and J lost 4 bases, with 13 bases between them. CDR3 length: 15 residues. CDR3 in DNA: TGTGCCAGCAGTGAAGCGAGTCCGAGGGTGTACGAGCAGTACTTC. It specifies CASSEASPRVYEQYF.

V is TRBV28 and J is TRBJ1-1; the D is unclear. Germline CDR1 is MDHEN and CDR2 is SYDVKM. The V gene lost 5 bases and the J gene lost 0 bases, with 13 bases spanning the gap. The length of the CDR3 is 15 residues. CDR3: CASSGTENMNTEAFF. The CDR3 coding sequence is TGTGCCAGCAGTGGCACAGAGAACATGAACACTGAAGCTTTCTTT.

The chain uses TRBV7-2 and TRBJ2-7; TRBD2 is a possible D gene (7 bases). The CDR3 is made up of 15 amino acids. Trimming shortened V by 3 bases and J by 3 bases, and 15 bases separated the two germline ends. Germline V CDR1 and CDR2: SGHTA, FQGNSA. The CDR3 region is CASSFSGGGNYEQYF. In DNA, the CDR3 is TGTGCCAGCAGCTTTAGCGGCGGGGGCAACTACGAGCAGTACTTC.

This sequence joins TRBV7-3 and TRBJ1-3, with TRBD1 matching over 11 bases. Per germline, CDR1 SGHTA and CDR2 FQGTGA. The CDR3 runs to 18 residues. With 2 bases clipped from V and 0 bases from J, the junction kept 6 bases outside the gene matches. CDR3: CASSLPPGTGGSGNTIYF. The DNA for the CDR3 is TGTGCCAGCAGCTTACCCCCCGGGACAGGGGGCTCTGGAAACACCATATATTTT.

The CDR3 sequence is CASSLGTSGGLARDTQYF. CDR3 bases: TGTGCCAGCAGCCTCGGGACTAGCGGGGGCCTAGCAAGGGATACGCAGTATTTT. This chain uses TRBV4-2 with TRBJ2-3, with 14 bases that match TRBD2. The germline gives CDR1 LGHNA, CDR2 YNFKEQ. V shed 4 bases and J 6 bases; nucleotides not matched to a gene: 12. The CDR3 contains 18 residues.

The CDR3 region has the DNA TGTGCCTCCACGACAGGGCCGGGGCAGCCCCAGCATTTT. Encoded protein: CASTTGPGQPQHF. V and J are TRBV30 and TRBJ1-5; TRBD1 matches at 7 bases. Germline V gene sequence: CDR1 GTSNPN, CDR2 SVGIG (reference sequence). CDR3 length: 13 amino acids. Unmatched junction bases numbered 10, after V lost 7 bases and J lost 7 bases.

Concerning this clone itself: The final CDR3 position lacks the conserved phenylalanine or tryptophan, pointing to a likely read error. It is unclear where the CDR3 begins or ends on the DNA, so no DNA is shown, and the CDR3 is as TCRdb lists it. The rearrangement links TRBV2 to TRBJ1-4. From its first to its last residue, the CDR3 has 14 amino acids. Germline CDR1 is SNHLY and CDR2 is FYNNEI. The chain's CDR3 is CASSEFLGGQPPNI.

This clone was found once. The rearrangement links TRBV7-9 to TRBJ2-1; TRBD1 matches 12 bases. V lost 1 base, J lost 6 bases, and 7 bases stayed unmatched. This CDR3 has 17 residues. The V gene's germline CDR1 is SEHNR and CDR2 FQNEAQ (reference sequence). The CDR3 bases are TGTGCCAGCAGCTTAGGCGGGACAGGGGGCGTTCGCAATGAGCAGTTCTTC. It is translated as CASSLGGTGGVRNEQFF.

In DNA form, the CDR3 reads TGCGCCAGCAGTCAATTCCGAGGGGGCGGCTACGAGCAGTACTTC. Translation: CASSQFRGGGYEQYF. The genes are TRBV23-1 and TRBJ2-7; 7 positions agree with TRBD1. TRBV23-1 is given ORF status, its function remaining uncertain. This CDR3 region has 15 residues. The J segment lost 3 bases and the V segment lost 1 base, leaving 6 bases of the junction unmatched.

This chain uses TRBV28 with TRBJ1-3; D gene ambiguous. This CDR3 region has 15 residues. The germline V gene has CDR1 MDHEN and CDR2 SYDVKM. Trimming took 1 base from V and 0 from J, leaving 7 bases between them. The CDR3 protein is CASSLSGVSGNTIYF. DNA of the CDR3: TGTGCCAGCAGTTTATCAGGCGTCTCTGGAAACACCATATATTTT.

The chain links TRBV9 to TRBJ1-3, with D hard to call. The germline CDR1 and CDR2 sequences are SGDLS and YYNGEE. CDR3 length: 14 residues. Trimming cost V 3 bases and J 4 bases, with 11 bases left between them. The CDR3 sequence is CASSESLWGNTIYF. The CDR3 DNA reads as TGTGCCAGCAGCGAGAGTCTGTGGGGAAACACCATATATTTT.

The gene calls are TRBV6-5 and TRBJ2-3; tentatively, D is TRBD1 (6 bases). The V end lost 0 bases, the J end lost 4 bases, and 11 bases lay between the germline ends. The CDR3 spans 15 residues. CDR1 is MNHEY, CDR2 SVGAGI, per germline. CDR3 in amino acids: CASSYSGAAPDTQYF. The CDR3 DNA is TGTGCCAGCAGTTACTCGGGGGCGGCTCCAGATACGCAGTATTTT.

CDR3 loop: CASSGPTGDYGYTF. The CDR3 region has the DNA TGTGCCAGCAGTGGACCGACGGGAGACTATGGCTACACCTTC. This chain joins TRBV2 and TRBJ1-2; no firm D call. The CDR3 covers 14 residues. Per the germline V gene, CDR1 is SNHLY and CDR2 is FYNNEI. Trimming took 4 bases from V and 3 from J, leaving 12 bases between them. Together with reference TRBV2 and TRBJ1-2, the CDR3 gives the full variable domain: EPEVTQTPSHQVTQMGQEVILRCVPISNHLYFYWYRQILGQKVEFLVSFYNNEISEKSEIFDDQFSVERPDGSNFTLKIRSTKLEDSAMYFCASSGPTGDYGYTFGSGTRLTVV.

The chain is built from TRBV5-1 and TRBJ2-5; 14 nucleotides agree with TRBD2. This CDR3 has 17 amino acids. The trim removed 0 bases at V and 2 bases at J, leaving 3 bases unmatched. The germline gives CDR1 SGHRS, CDR2 YFSETQ. CDR3 coding DNA: TGCGCCAGCAGCTTGGGGACTAGCGGGAGGAGGCAAGAGACCCAGTACTTC. The encoded protein is CASSLGTSGRRQETQYF.

The rearrangement joins TRBV5-5 to TRBJ2-7, with 8 bases lining up with TRBD1. The CDR3 extends over 15 amino acids. Germline V lookup: CDR1 SGHKS, CDR2 YYEKEE (reference sequence). V shed 4 bases, J shed 2 bases, and the junction held 8 bases outside the gene matches. The CDR3: CASSRGDRSAYEQYF. CDR3 nucleotide sequence: TGTGCCAGCAGCCGTGGGGACAGGAGTGCCTACGAGCAGTACTTC.

The rearrangement links TRBV4-2 to TRBJ2-7; 11 nucleotides match TRBD2. The trim removed 4 bases at V and 0 bases at J, leaving 5 bases unmatched. The CDR3 is made up of 16 amino acids. CDR1 is LGHNA and CDR2 is YNFKEQ in the germline V gene. The CDR3: CASSPGSGGDSYEQYF. The CDR3 DNA is TGTGCCAGCAGCCCCGGTAGCGGGGGGGACTCCTACGAGCAGTACTTC.

The chain has TRBV5-8 and TRBJ2-1; 7 positions match TRBD2. Germline lookup yields CDR1 SGHTS and CDR2 YDEGEE. The CDR3 length is 15 residues. After removal of 8 bases from V and 4 bases from J, the junction contained 12 bases not matched to a gene. CDR3 coding DNA: TGTGCCAGTACTAGCGAGGGGCGGGGGTACAATGAGCAGTTCTTC. Translation gives CASTSEGRGYNEQFF. The entire variable domain, with the rest obtained from reference TRBV5-8 and TRBJ2-1, is as follows: EAGVTQSPTHLIKTRGQQATLRCSPISGHTSVYWYQQALGLGLQFLLWYDEGEERNRGNFPPRFSGRQFPNYSSELNVNALELEDSALYLCASTSEGRGYNEQFFGPGTRLTVL.